The 16 T cell receptor beta chains listed next were all sequenced from one sample in a study of robustness of blood B and T cell sequencing. A 5' template-switch oligo added a universal priming site during cDNA synthesis. Each cDNA molecule was tagged by a 12-nucleotide random UMI. Using its own MiXCR run on the PCR reads, TCRdb lists one record per CDR3 protein. The sample lists roughly 1,000 distinct CDR3 sequences, roughly 70% occurring once. TCR beta repertoires were quantified from mRNA rather than genomic DNA. The source material was peripheral blood. Receptors were obtained from a human donor in good health.

This chain connects TRBV6-1 to TRBJ1-2; D is ambiguous. Trimming cost V 6 bases and J 0 bases, with 8 bases left between them. The CDR3 runs to 13 residues. Germline-derived CDR1 and CDR2 are MNHNS and SASEGT. For the CDR3, the DNA is TGTGCCAGCAGAACGGACGCTAACTATGGCTACACCTTC. Its translation: CASRTDANYGYTF.

This chain connects TRBV10-3 to TRBJ2-1, with D perhaps matching TRBD1 or TRBD2 (6 bases each). Germline-derived CDR1 and CDR2 are ENHRY and SYGVKD. Trimming stripped 8 bases from V and 4 bases from J, with 15 bases between. The CDR3 length is 14 residues. CDR3 sequence: CAIRSEGVYNEQFF. DNA for the CDR3: TGTGCCATCCGGTCGGAGGGGGTATACAATGAGCAGTTCTTC.

This clonotype was found a few times. The chain combines TRBV10-3 with TRBJ2-5; TRBD1 aligns across 7 bases. The length of the CDR3 is 15 residues. The ends lost 4 bases at V and 1 base at J; junction bases unmatched: 6. Germline V gene sequence: CDR1 ENHRY, CDR2 SYGVKD. As DNA, the CDR3 is TGTGCCATCAGTGGCCGACAGGGCGGCCAAGAGACCCAGTACTTC. Amino acids: CAISGRQGGQETQYF.

The chain joins TRBV5-4 to TRBJ1-2; no definite D call. The V gene's germline CDR1 is SGHNT and CDR2 YYREEE (reference sequence). The length of the CDR3 is 15 residues. V gave up 5 bases and J gave up 2 bases, with 16 bases separating them. The CDR3: CASRWNPDSNYGYTF. In nucleotides, the CDR3 is TGTGCCAGCAGATGGAACCCAGACTCCAACTATGGCTACACCTTC.

CDR3 sequence: CASSLAGSRVNSPLHF. In DNA, the CDR3 is TGCGCCAGCAGCTTGGCCGGTAGCAGGGTGAATTCACCCCTCCACTTT. The chain joins TRBV5-1 to TRBJ1-6; D is possibly TRBD1 (5 bases). The CDR3 loop spans 16 amino acids. Germline V CDR1 and CDR2: SGHRS, YFSETQ. Trimming left V 0 bases short and J 7 bases short, with 14 bases between. Full variable domain (outside the CDR3, taken from reference TRBV5-1 and TRBJ1-6): KAGVTQTPRYLIKTRGQQVTLSCSPISGHRSVSWYQQTPGQGLQFLFEYFSETQRNKGNFPGRFSGRQFSNSRSEMNVSTLELGDSALYLCASSLAGSRVNSPLHFGNGTRLTVT.

This clonotype is large within its sample. The chain joins TRBV6-2 or TRBV6-3 to TRBJ1-6; D perhaps matches TRBD1 (5 bases). With 3 bases removed from V and 0 bases from J, the gap between germline ends came to 18 bases. The CDR3 has 19 amino acids. From germline, CDR1 is MNHEY and CDR2 SVGEGT. This CDR3 is CASSYSETVPSSYNSPLHF. The CDR3 bases are TGTGCCAGCAGTTATTCCGAGACAGTCCCCAGCTCCTATAATTCACCCCTCCACTTT.

This chain links TRBV10-1 with TRBJ2-2; TRBD2 might be the D (6 bases). V was trimmed by 4 bases and J by 5 bases, leaving 14 bases between them. This CDR3 is built from 15 residues. Germline V gene sequence: CDR1 WNHNN, CDR2 SYGVQD (reference sequence). The CDR3 sequence: CASSVGIRGTGELFF. In DNA, the CDR3 is TGCGCCAGCAGTGTGGGGATTCGGGGGACCGGGGAGCTGTTTTTT.

The J gene is TRBJ1-6, the V gene TRBV30, with TRBD1 matching over 9 bases. Per germline, CDR1 GTSNPN and CDR2 SVGIG (reference sequence). This CDR3 is built from 13 residues. With V trimmed by 7 bases and J by 7 bases, 5 bases remained unmatched. CDR3 nucleotides: TGTGCCTTAGAGACAGGGGGGAATTCACCCCTCCACTTT. Translated, it gives CALETGGNSPLHF. The variable domain in full, completed from reference TRBV30 and TRBJ1-6, reads SQTIHQWPATLVQPVGSPLSLECTVEGTSNPNLYWYRQAAGRGLQLLFYSVGIGQISSEVPQNLSASRPQDRQFILSSKKLLLSDSGFYLCALETGGNSPLHFGNGTRLTVT.

The chain is built from TRBV4-1 and TRBJ1-2, with D possibly TRBD1 on 6 matching bases. Germline lookup yields CDR1 MGHRA and CDR2 YSYEKL. V lost 0 bases to trimming and J lost 8 bases, with 19 bases between them. This CDR3 comprises 16 residues. The CDR3 DNA sequence: TGCGCCAGCAGCCAAGATTGGACAGCCCTCGCGGGGGGCTACACCTTC. This gives the protein CASSQDWTALAGGYTF.

This clonotype was observed a single time. The chain couples TRBV7-7 to TRBJ2-3; perhaps D is TRBD1 or TRBD2 (5 bases each). CDR3 length equals 13 residues. In germline, CDR1 is SSHAT, CDR2 FNYEAQ (reference sequence). The V end was cut by 5 bases, the J end by 5 bases, with 11 bases between. The CDR3 nucleotides read TGTGCCAGCAGCAGGGACGCCGTAGATACGCAGTATTTT. Its protein product is CASSRDAVDTQYF. The full variable domain, in which reference TRBV7-7 and TRBJ2-3 provide the parts outside the CDR3, is GAGVSQSPRYKVTKRGQDVTLRCDPISSHATLYWYQQALGQGPEFLTYFNYEAQPDKSGLPSDRFSAERPEGSISTLTIQRTEQRDSAMYRCASSRDAVDTQYFGPGTRLTVL.

This clonotype was observed a few times. The V gene is TRBV10-1, the J gene TRBJ1-2, with D tentatively TRBD1 (6 bases). In germline, CDR1 is WNHNN, CDR2 SYGVQD (reference sequence). V was shortened by 6 bases and J by 4 bases, with 15 bases between the two germline ends. The CDR3 contains 14 residues. The CDR3 nucleotides read TGCGCCAGCAGGAACAGGGAAATCTTCTATGGCTACACCTTC. Encoded protein: CASRNREIFYGYTF.

The chain has TRBV5-5 and TRBJ2-2; D tentatively reads TRBD1 or TRBD2 (5 bases each). V lost 0 bases and J lost 3, with 12 bases in between. The CDR3 sequence is 16 residues long. The germline V gene has CDR1 SGHKS and CDR2 YYEKEE (reference sequence). The CDR3 DNA reads as TGTGCCAGCAGCTTGGGCCCGGGGCCGGACACCGGGGAGCTGTTTTTT. It encodes CASSLGPGPDTGELFF.

The J gene is TRBJ2-1, the V gene TRBV5-1, with 7 bases matching TRBD1. Trimming took 0 bases from V and 8 from J; bases not matched to a gene: 2. Germline V gives CDR1 SGHRS, CDR2 YFSETQ. The CDR3 spans 13 residues. DNA of the CDR3: TGCGCCAGCAGCTTGGTAGGGGGCTATGAGCAGTTCTTC. It translates to CASSLVGGYEQFF.

Note on this clonotype: One end of the junction does not line up with germline, which may come from a read error. This chain joins TRBV12-3 or TRBV12-4 and TRBJ2-3; 11 bases align to TRBD1. The CDR3 has 15 amino acids. CDR3 DNA: TGTGCCAACAGTCCCCGGGACAGGGGGACAGATACGCAGTATTTT. This gives the protein CANSPRDRGTDTQYF.

The chain has TRBV7-3 and TRBJ2-3, with D perhaps matching TRBD1 or TRBD2 (7 bases each). Germline V gene lookup returns CDR1 SGHTA and CDR2 FQGTGA. The CDR3 sequence is 17 residues long. V lost 5 bases and J 4 bases, leaving 22 bases between the germline ends. In DNA form, the CDR3 reads TGTGCCAGCAGCCCCCAGGGGGGGACAGCAGGTGCAGATACGCAGTATTTT. Its protein is CASSPQGGTAGADTQYF.

This clonotype appeared a single time. The chain recombines TRBV24-1 with TRBJ2-2; the D call may be TRBD1 or TRBD2 (6 bases each). V was trimmed by 2 bases and J by 0 bases, leaving 12 bases between them. This CDR3 contains 17 residues. Germline lookup yields CDR1 KGHDR and CDR2 SFDVKD. In nucleotides, the CDR3 is TGTGCCACCAGTGATTCGGGGGCCGGAACGAACACCGGGGAGCTGTTTTTT. Translation gives CATSDSGAGTNTGELFF.